A selection of T cell receptor beta chains follows, all from one sample in a study of CD8+CD57+ T cells in acquired aplastic anemia. TCRdb analysed the reads with MiXCR anew, one entry per CDR3 protein. The sample has about 270,000 distinct CDR3 sequences; around three fifths are singletons. Source material: sorted CD4+, CD8+, or CD8+CD57+ T cells (not recorded which) from PBMCs. Source of these receptors: a human donor with severe aplastic anemia or a healthy control (not recorded which). Both conserved end residues are part of each CDR3. Each record gives: V gene, D gene, CDR3 protein. The D gene is left open where the match is weak.

>TRBV24-1|TRBD2
CATSDPTSGGFGNEQFF
>TRBV29-1|TRBD1
CSVGPGQGGRGTEAFF
>TRBV6-2/TRBV6-3|TRBD1
CASSVTGGLAQHF
>TRBV6-5|TRBD1
CASSRPGQFNYGYTF
>TRBV5-1|NA
CASSPNVDTGELFF
>TRBV5-1|NA
CASSAEIGQPLTDTQYF
>TRBV14|NA
CASSQLGWDTEAFF
>TRBV7-2|NA
CASSQPRVSGSGTEAFF
>TRBV7-9|TRBD2
CASSLDTGLAQYF
>TRBV18|NA
CASSPLDSLAKNIQYF
>TRBV7-3|TRBD1
CASSWSGGGGELFF
>TRBV5-1|NA
CASSLTISGANVLTF
>TRBV15|NA
CATGAGDNEKLFF